The source of this T cell receptor beta chain is a study of T cells in Graves' hyperthyroidism and ophthalmopathy. Using RNA transcripts as the source, TCR beta CDR3 regions were amplified. In the first-round RT-PCR of the TCR CDR3, the HTBI primer set was used. One entry per CDR3 protein, called by TCRdb with MiXCR from the multiplex PCR reads. The sample has approximately 870,000 distinct CDR3 sequences; roughly 37% are singletons. Whole-study results and caveats: The model forecast ophthalmopathy, anticipating it by a median approximately 6 months before onset.

Criteria for exclusion of patients were uncontrolled infection, other autoimmune disease, pregnancy or lactation. Each diagnosis drew on symptoms, thyroxine, TRAb, thyroid ultrasound and orbital computed tomography findings. From approximately 9.1 ml of fresh peripheral blood, PBMCs were isolated. CDR3 length equals 14 residues. V shed 3 bases and J 4 bases; nucleotides not matched to a gene: 4. Germline CDR1 reads DFQATT; CDR2 reads SNEGSKA (reference sequence). Concerning this clonotype itself: Its target is not known.

The chain combines TRBV20-1 with TRBJ2-7; the match to TRBD2 covers 12 bases. The clonotype originates from a man between 18 and 35 years old with Graves' hyperthyroidism. The sequenced material came from blood. The CDR3 nucleotides read TGCAGTGCTAGTCCTAGCGGGGGGGCGTACGAGCAGTACTTC. As protein: CSASPSGGAYEQYF.